Each of the 28 T cell receptor beta chains below was sequenced from the same sample in a study of CD8+ T cells in alopecia areata. Extraction and reverse transcription of RNA yielded cDNA as the sequencing template. TCRdb keeps only in-frame clones here, not all; method: immunoSEQ multiplex PCR. This sample carries 110,000 to 150,000 clones, 40% to 65% of them seen once, and the ten largest clones take 0.85% to 1%. The specimen comprised CD4+ T cells sorted from blood, sampled at week 0. Receptor source: a human donor with alopecia areata.

J is TRBJ1-1 and V is TRBV7-2; no clear D. Per the germline V gene, CDR1 is SGHTA and CDR2 is FQGNSA. V was cut by 2 bases and J by 5 bases, with 6 bases left in between. The CDR3 sequence is 12 residues long. The CDR3 loop is CASSLIRTEAFF. CDR3 nucleotide sequence: TGTGCCAGCAGCTTAATCAGGACTGAAGCTTTCTTT.

The CDR3 DNA reads as TGTGCCAGCAGTGACTCTGACAGGGTCCGGGATGGCTACACCTTC. Translation gives CASSDSDRVRDGYTF. This chain joins TRBV25-1 and TRBJ1-2; 7 bases are a match to TRBD1. This CDR3 region has 15 residues. The V gene's germline CDR1 is MGHDK and CDR2 SYGVNS. J lost 6 bases, V lost 3 bases, and 10 bases had no gene match.

This clone was found a few times. The chain uses TRBV7-9 and TRBJ2-1; a weak D match, TRBD2 (5 bases). Germline CDR1 and CDR2: SEHNR and FQNEAQ (reference sequence). Deletions cut 6 bases from V and 6 bases from J, with 21 bases between. The CDR3 is made up of 16 amino acids. The CDR3 is CASREGISTGINEQFF. In DNA form, the CDR3 reads TGTGCCAGCAGGGAAGGAATCTCGACCGGGATCAATGAGCAGTTCTTC.

The chain joins TRBV5-1 to TRBJ2-3, with D possibly being TRBD1 (6 bases). The CDR3 is 16 residues long. Trimming stripped 4 bases from V and 2 bases from J, with 17 bases between. Germline CDR1 reads SGHRS; CDR2 reads YFSETQ. Here the CDR3 DNA reads TGCGCCAGCAGCACCGGACAGACATCCCTCACAGATACGCAGTATTTT. Amino acids: CASSTGQTSLTDTQYF.

This clone turned up a few times. The chain couples TRBV5-4 to TRBJ2-7; 11 bases agree with TRBD2. The CDR3 covers 14 residues. V was pared by 0 bases and J by 6 bases, with 2 bases of the junction left unmatched. CDR1 is SGHNT, CDR2 YYREEE, per germline (reference sequence). DNA of the CDR3: TGTGCCAGCAGCTTGGATCTAGCGGGAGGCGAGCAGTACTTC. It specifies CASSLDLAGGEQYF.

V gene TRBV7-2 combines with J gene TRBJ2-7; D is perhaps TRBD1 (6 bases). Germline CDR1 is SGHTA and CDR2 is FQGNSA. The CDR3 is 13 residues long. V was trimmed by 4 bases and J by 3 bases, leaving 10 bases between them. As DNA, the CDR3 is TGTGCCAGCAGCTCCTTGGACAGCTACGAGCAGTACTTC. Translation: CASSSLDSYEQYF.

This chain uses TRBV4-1 with TRBJ2-7; TRBD2 matches 7 bases. CDR1 MGHRA and CDR2 YSYEKL come from the germline V gene. The trim removed 1 base at V and 2 bases at J, leaving 5 bases unmatched. This CDR3 comprises 15 residues. The CDR3 protein is CASSQGSGNTYEQYF. The CDR3 DNA reads as TGCGCCAGCAGCCAAGGAAGCGGGAATACCTACGAGCAGTACTTC.

This rearrangement joins TRBV7-2 to TRBJ1-2; D is unclear. Trimming took off 5 bases at V and 0 bases at J, with 13 bases between the two ends. Germline V gene sequence: CDR1 SGHTA, CDR2 FQGNSA. CDR3 length: 15 amino acids. Here the CDR3 DNA reads TGTGCCAGCAGCGTAGGCACCACAGCTAACTATGGCTACACCTTC. This translates into CASSVGTTANYGYTF. The whole variable domain, filled in from reference TRBV7-2 and TRBJ1-2, reads GAGVSQSPSNKVTEKGKDVELRCDPISGHTALYWYRQSLGQGLEFLIYFQGNSAPDKSGLPSDRFSAERTGGSVSTLTIQRTQQEDSAVYLCASSVGTTANYGYTFGSGTRLTVV.

The V and J genes are TRBV11-2 and TRBJ2-3; unclear D gene. CDR1 SGHAT and CDR2 FQNNGV come from the germline V gene. V lost 0 bases to trimming and J lost 1 base, with 2 bases between them. The CDR3 spans 13 residues. CDR3 loop: CASSLEGTDTQYF. The CDR3 DNA is TGTGCCAGCAGCTTAGAGGGCACAGATACGCAGTATTTT.

V gene TRBV29-1 combines with J gene TRBJ1-2; TRBD1 is a possible D gene (5 bases). In germline, CDR1 is SQVTM, CDR2 ANQGSEA. The CDR3 runs 10 residues. Between the trimmed V and J ends, which lost 5 bases and 8 bases, there was a span of 9 bases. The DNA for the CDR3 is TGCAGCGTTTCGGAGGGGGGCTACACCTTC. Its translation: CSVSEGGYTF.

This clone was counted between two and nine times. The V gene is TRBV18, the J gene TRBJ2-6; TRBD2 matches at 8 bases. With 0 bases clipped from V and 1 base from J, the junction kept 5 bases outside the gene matches. The germline V gene has CDR1 KGHSH and CDR2 LQKENI. This CDR3 has 18 amino acids. CDR3 residues: CASSPPTGGPSGANVLTF. The CDR3 DNA follows: TGTGCCAGCTCACCACCAACGGGAGGGCCGTCTGGGGCCAACGTCCTGACTTTC.

This clone was counted at least ten times. The gene calls are TRBV7-2 and TRBJ2-1; tentatively, D is TRBD2 (5 bases). Per the germline V gene, CDR1 is SGHTA and CDR2 is FQGNSA. The length of the CDR3 is 15 residues. The V end lost 2 bases, the J end lost 1 base, and 9 bases lay between the germline ends. For the CDR3, the DNA is TGTGCCAGCAGCTTATCAGCGGCTTCCTACAATGAGCAGTTCTTC. This encodes CASSLSAASYNEQFF.

The chain employs TRBV7-2 and TRBJ2-5, with a tentative D call TRBD2 (5 bases). Trimming cost V 1 base and J 2 bases, with 14 bases left between them. This CDR3 is built from 16 residues. Germline V lookup: CDR1 SGHTA, CDR2 FQGNSA. DNA of the CDR3: TGTGCCAGCAGCTTAGGAGGCGCGGGTCGACAAGAGACCCAGTACTTC. Its protein product is CASSLGGAGRQETQYF.

The sample holds one count of this clone. This chain connects TRBV2 to TRBJ2-7; D remains unclear. V was shortened by 3 bases and J by 2 bases, with 11 bases between the two germline ends. This CDR3 region has 14 residues. Germline CDR1 is SNHLY and CDR2 is FYNNEI. In nucleotides, the CDR3 is TGTGCCAGCAGTGACCTCCCCGGACCCTACGAGCAGTACTTC. Its protein product is CASSDLPGPYEQYF.

This chain uses TRBV7-2 with TRBJ2-2, with 7 bases identical to TRBD1. J gave up 6 bases and V 3 bases, and 7 bases lay outside the gene matches. The length of the CDR3 is 15 residues. Germline V gene data show CDR1 as SGHTA and CDR2 as FQGNSA. This CDR3 is CASSLMARGSGELFF. The CDR3 DNA sequence: TGTGCCAGCAGCTTGATGGCCAGGGGGTCCGGGGAGCTGTTTTTT.

The V call is TRBV4-1, the J call TRBJ2-5; D is uncertain. CDR1 is MGHRA, CDR2 YSYEKL, per germline. The length of the CDR3 is 15 residues. Trimming pared 0 bases from V and 1 base from J, leaving 9 bases between. This chain's CDR3 is CASSQDTALQETQYF. The CDR3 DNA reads TGCGCCAGCAGCCAAGATACGGCCCTCCAAGAGACCCAGTACTTC.

V gene TRBV7-9 combines with J gene TRBJ1-1, with D possibly being TRBD1 (6 bases). The V end lost 0 bases, the J end lost 6 bases, and 11 bases lay between the germline ends. The CDR3 sequence is 14 residues long. The germline V gene encodes CDR1 SEHNR and CDR2 FQNEAQ (reference sequence). In DNA form, the CDR3 reads TGTGCCAGCAGCTTAGCTGCGGGGGCGGCTGAAGCTTTCTTT. This encodes CASSLAAGAAEAFF. Complete variable domain (other parts from reference TRBV7-9 and TRBJ1-1): DTGVSQNPRHKITKRGQNVTFRCDPISEHNRLYWYRQTLGQGPEFLTYFQNEAQLEKSRLLSDRFSAERPKGSFSTLEIQRTEQGDSAMYLCASSLAAGAAEAFFGQGTRLTVV.

The chain carries TRBV30 and TRBJ2-2; TRBD2 matches at 12 bases. CDR3 length: 14 amino acids. V shed 7 bases and J 4 bases; nucleotides not matched to a gene: 4. Looked up from germline, CDR1 is GTSNPN and CDR2 is SVGIG (reference sequence). The CDR3 nucleotides read TGTGCCTTACTAGCGGGAGGTTTCACCGGGGAGCTGTTTTTT. The encoded protein is CALLAGGFTGELFF.

This chain links TRBV20-1 with TRBJ2-3; D is unclear. This CDR3 contains 10 residues. CDR1 is DFQATT, CDR2 SNEGSKA, per germline (reference sequence). The germline V and J ends were trimmed by 5 bases and 6 bases, with 6 bases remaining between them. The CDR3 reads CSASWDTQYF. In nucleotides, the CDR3 is TGCAGTGCTTCTTGGGATACGCAGTATTTT.

In its sample, this clone was seen a few times. The chain joins TRBV28 to TRBJ2-7; TRBD1 aligns across 8 bases. The V gene's germline CDR1 is MDHEN and CDR2 SYDVKM. The trim removed 5 bases at V and 1 base at J, leaving 7 bases unmatched. The CDR3 is 15 amino acids. As DNA, the CDR3 is TGTGCCAGCAGTCCCGGACAGGGATGGTCCTACGAGCAGTACTTC. It is translated as CASSPGQGWSYEQYF.

The rearrangement links TRBV29-1 to TRBJ1-1; D gene ambiguous. This CDR3 contains 14 residues. The V gene's germline CDR1 is SQVTM and CDR2 ANQGSEA. The V gene lost 4 bases and the J gene lost 0 bases, with 12 bases spanning the gap. The CDR3 sequence: CSVAPGLLNTEAFF. In DNA form, the CDR3 reads TGCAGCGTTGCCCCCGGACTTCTGAACACTGAAGCTTTCTTT.

In this sample, this clone turned up once. J is TRBJ2-7 and V is TRBV2, with D perhaps assigned TRBD1 or TRBD2 (5 bases each). V gave up 11 bases and J gave up 1 base, with 12 bases separating them. Germline lookup yields CDR1 SNHLY and CDR2 FYNNEI. The CDR3 has 12 residues. CDR3 protein: CAGRDGSYEQYF. The CDR3 DNA sequence: TGTGCCGGCCGGGACGGATCCTACGAGCAGTACTTC.

The genes are TRBV20-1 and TRBJ2-7; D remains unclear. Germline loops: CDR1 DFQATT, CDR2 SNEGSKA (reference sequence). Trimming left V 5 bases short and J 4 bases short, with 9 bases between. The CDR3 runs 11 residues. The CDR3 DNA sequence: TGCAGTGCTCGGGCCGTATACGAGCAGTACTTC. This sequence encodes CSARAVYEQYF.

The rearrangement links TRBV10-3 to TRBJ2-3; D might be TRBD2 (5 bases). Germline CDR1 ENHRY, CDR2 SYGVKD. The CDR3 extends over 15 amino acids. V was shortened by 0 bases and J by 5 bases, with 12 bases between the two germline ends. CDR3 sequence (DNA): TGTGCCATCAGTGAGTCGACCCGGGGTAGAGATACGCAGTATTTT. Its translation: CAISESTRGRDTQYF.

This clone was picked up a small number of times. CDR3 nucleotide sequence: TGCGCCAGCAGCCGGGGACAGGGGAACACCGGGGAGCTGTTTTTT. This codes for CASSRGQGNTGELFF. The V gene is TRBV5-1, the J gene TRBJ2-2, with TRBD1 matching 9 bases. Germline lookup yields CDR1 SGHRS and CDR2 YFSETQ. V was clipped by 4 bases and J by 1 base; unmatched bases: 2. The CDR3 length is 15 residues.

J is TRBJ2-7 and V is TRBV14, with D perhaps TRBD2 (5 bases). CDR3 length equals 14 residues. Germline-derived CDR1 and CDR2 are SGHDN and FVKESK. V gave up 4 bases and J gave up 2 bases, with 12 bases separating them. Here the CDR3 reads CASSPVDFPYEQYF. The CDR3 coding sequence is TGTGCCAGCAGCCCCGTGGACTTCCCCTACGAGCAGTACTTC.

This chain joins TRBV27 and TRBJ2-5; 8 nucleotides align to TRBD2. V lost 2 bases to trimming and J lost 4 bases; unmatched junction nucleotides: 6. Looked up from germline, CDR1 is MNHEY and CDR2 is SMNVEV (reference sequence). This CDR3 is built from 15 residues. CDR3 sequence reads: CASSLEAGEGETQYF. The CDR3 DNA follows: TGTGCCAGCAGTTTAGAAGCGGGAGAAGGAGAGACCCAGTACTTC.

In its sample, this clone was seen a few times. The CDR3: CASSGDWDIQYF. Written as DNA, the CDR3 is TGTGCCAGCTCAGGGGACTGGGACATTCAGTACTTC. The chain carries TRBV7-9 and TRBJ2-4; either TRBD1 or TRBD2 may fit D (6 bases each). This CDR3 has 12 residues. The germline V and J ends were trimmed by 8 bases and 8 bases, with 13 bases remaining between them. Germline CDR1 is SEHNR and CDR2 is FQNEAQ (reference sequence).